This passage covers 22 T cell receptor beta chains from one sample sequenced in a study of blood T cells in healthy people across ages. A J-beta primer mix and a sample-barcoded 5' primer were used in a second PCR of about 7 to 12 cycles. In TCRdb, the 5' RACE reads were re-called with MiXCR into one record per CDR3 protein. Among hundreds of thousands of distinct CDR3 sequences listed, 58% were seen once. The sample was blood. These receptors all come from a man in his fifties or sixties in good health.

The table lists this clonotype with a few counts. The rearrangement joins TRBV25-1 to TRBJ1-2; D not certain. Germline CDR1 reads MGHDK; CDR2 reads SYGVNS. V shed 3 bases and J shed 9 bases, with 11 bases lying between them. The CDR3 covers 12 residues. CDR3 nucleotide sequence: TGTGCCAGCAGTGAGGAGGGTCGGCGCTACACCTTC. It codes for CASSEEGRRYTF.

The gene calls are TRBV29-1 and TRBJ2-7; 8 bases align to TRBD2. The CDR3 is 14 amino acids. Trimming removed 3 bases from V and 12 bases from J; junction bases left unmatched: 16. The germline V gene encodes CDR1 SQVTM and CDR2 ANQGSEA. The CDR3 DNA follows: TGCAGCGTTGAGGTCGGGGGGGTCGGAGAGACCCGGTACTTC. Amino acids: CSVEVGGVGETRYF.

This clonotype has more than one count but fewer than ten. The rearrangement uses TRBV21-1 and TRBJ1-5; the table's D call of TRBD1 was not tested on the DNA. TRBV21-1 is reported as a pseudogene. The CDR3 contains 19 residues. For the CDR3, the DNA is TGTGCCAGCAGCAAAGCGGGGACAGGGAAGGGGGCAAGGAATCAGCCCCAGCATTTT. Encoded protein: CASSKAGTGKGARNQPQHF.

This clonotype has a count of ten or more. The rearrangement uses TRBV5-1 and TRBJ2-3, with TRBD1 identical over 9 bases. The J segment lost 3 bases and the V segment lost 0 bases, leaving 5 bases of the junction unmatched. This CDR3 has 16 residues. Germline-derived CDR1 and CDR2 are SGHRS and YFSETQ. The CDR3 protein is CASSLAPTGGTDTQYF. CDR3 coding DNA: TGCGCCAGCAGCTTGGCCCCGACAGGGGGGACAGATACGCAGTATTTT.

This chain connects TRBV6-5 to TRBJ2-1; 13 bases agree with TRBD2. Germline V gene lookup returns CDR1 MNHEY and CDR2 SVGAGI. The V and J ends lost 6 bases and 9 bases, in that order; junction bases with no gene match: 8. The CDR3 is 15 residues long. This chain's CDR3 is CASRPLLAGGPEQFF. Here the CDR3 DNA reads TGTGCCAGCAGGCCCCTACTAGCGGGGGGGCCTGAGCAGTTCTTC.

The rearrangement uses TRBV7-2 and TRBJ2-5; 9 nucleotides agree with TRBD2. The V segment lost 1 base and the J segment 1 base; nucleotides outside the gene matches: 10. The CDR3 has 18 amino acids. Germline-derived CDR1 and CDR2 are SGHTA and FQGNSA. The CDR3 reads CASSLGASAGGPQETQYF. In nucleotides, the CDR3 is TGTGCCAGCAGCTTAGGCGCGTCGGCGGGGGGGCCCCAAGAGACCCAGTACTTC.

This clonotype occurred a few times. The chain is built from TRBV29-1 and TRBJ2-7; 7 nucleotides agree with TRBD1. The CDR3 runs 14 residues. With 1 base clipped from V and 7 bases from J, the junction kept 10 bases outside the gene matches. The germline gives CDR1 SQVTM, CDR2 ANQGSEA. This CDR3 reads CSVEVGQGVREQYF. CDR3 coding DNA: TGCAGCGTTGAAGTCGGCCAGGGGGTGAGGGAGCAGTACTTC.

About this clonotype: Since a much larger clone is just one base distant, this may be a read error. The gene calls are TRBV5-1 and TRBJ2-1; 11 bases are a match to TRBD2. The CDR3 extends over 15 amino acids. Germline V gives CDR1 SGHRS, CDR2 YFSETQ. V shed 0 bases and J 8 bases; nucleotides not matched to a gene: 4. CDR3 sequence (DNA): TGCGCCAGCAGCTTGGGGACTAGCGGGTACCATGAGCAGTTCTTC. Translation gives CASSLGTSGYHEQFF.

J is TRBJ1-4 and V is TRBV28; 9 bases agree with TRBD1. The length of the CDR3 is 15 residues. Trimming cost V 5 bases and J 2 bases; bases outside gene matches: 3. Germline values: CDR1 MDHEN, CDR2 SYDVKM. CDR3 nucleotide sequence: TGTGCCAGCAGTGACAGGGGGGCTACTAATGAAAAACTGTTTTTT. It yields the protein CASSDRGATNEKLFF.

This clonotype was counted many times. The genes are TRBV6-2 or TRBV6-3 and TRBJ2-7; D gene ambiguous. V gave up 6 bases and J gave up 5 bases, with 8 bases separating them. CDR3 length: 11 residues. CDR1 and CDR2 (germline): MNHEY, SVGEGT. DNA for the CDR3: TGTGCCAGCAGCAATTCGGACGAGCAGTACTTC. Amino acid sequence: CASSNSDEQYF.

V usage is TRBV6-5 and J usage is TRBJ2-1; D possibly corresponds to TRBD2 (6 bases). The length of the CDR3 is 16 residues. V lost 5 bases and J lost 13, with 27 bases in between. In germline, CDR1 is MNHEY, CDR2 SVGAGI. CDR3: CASSILNGGKGETQFF. CDR3 nucleotides: TGTGCCAGCAGTATTCTAAATGGGGGGAAAGGAGAGACCCAGTTCTTC.

In nucleotides, the CDR3 is TGCAGTGTAGCGGGGGGGCTGTCGGGGAATGAGCAGTTCTTC. Its translation: CSVAGGLSGNEQFF. The chain joins TRBV20-1 to TRBJ2-1, with 11 bases lining up with TRBD2. The CDR3 sequence is 14 residues long. Germline V gene lookup returns CDR1 DFQATT and CDR2 SNEGSKA (reference sequence). Trimming removed 7 bases from V and 7 bases from J; junction bases left unmatched: 9.

The V call is TRBV7-9, the J call TRBJ2-2; D possibly corresponds to TRBD1 (5 bases). V was pared by 3 bases and J by 1 base, with 6 bases between. The CDR3 contains 14 residues. Germline CDR1 SEHNR, CDR2 FQNEAQ (reference sequence). The CDR3 region has the DNA TGTGCCAGCAGCTTTGACAGGAACACCGGGGAGCTGTTTTTT. This gives the protein CASSFDRNTGELFF.

This clonotype occurred once. This chain joins TRBV7-8 and TRBJ2-3; the D gene could be TRBD1 or TRBD2 (5 bases each). Germline V gene data show CDR1 as SGHVS and CDR2 as FQNEAQ. The V gene lost 5 bases and the J gene lost 6 bases, with 21 bases spanning the gap. The CDR3 totals 16 residues. CDR3 coding DNA: TGTGCCAGCAGCAAAGTTAAGGGACCGGGACGGGATACGCAGTATTTT. Translation: CASSKVKGPGRDTQYF.

This chain links TRBV5-5 with TRBJ2-5; tentatively, D is TRBD1 (6 bases). Trimming removed 7 bases from V and 5 bases from J, with 15 bases in between. This CDR3 comprises 13 residues. Germline V lookup: CDR1 SGHKS, CDR2 YYEKEE (reference sequence). The CDR3 DNA follows: TGTGCCAGCGCAAACAGGGTAGTGGAGACCCAGTACTTC. Translation gives CASANRVVETQYF.

This clonotype was counted between two and nine times. The genes are TRBV18 and TRBJ2-3; D gene uncertain. Trimming took 0 bases from V and 2 from J, leaving 3 bases between them. CDR3 length equals 13 residues. The germline gives CDR1 KGHSH, CDR2 LQKENI. CDR3 bases: TGTGCCAGCTCACCACCAAACACAGATACGCAGTATTTT. This translates into CASSPPNTDTQYF.

The rearrangement uses TRBV29-1 and TRBJ2-3; D possibly corresponds to TRBD2 (5 bases). V was clipped by 6 bases and J by 8 bases, with 18 bases between them. The CDR3 is made up of 13 amino acids. Per the germline V gene, CDR1 is SQVTM and CDR2 is ANQGSEA. This chain's CDR3 is CSVIRLSAVTQYF. The CDR3, as DNA: TGCAGCGTGATTAGACTAAGCGCAGTTACGCAGTATTTT.

This clonotype came up a few times. V usage is TRBV28 and J usage is TRBJ2-3, with TRBD2 identical over 11 bases. Trimming at V came to 6 bases and at J to 5 bases, leaving 7 bases not matched to a gene. This CDR3 has 15 amino acids. CDR1 and CDR2 (germline): MDHEN, SYDVKM. The CDR3 is CASRNSGGAVDTQYF. DNA of the CDR3: TGTGCCAGCAGGAATAGCGGGGGGGCCGTAGATACGCAGTATTTT. Full variable domain (remainder filled in from reference TRBV28 and TRBJ2-3): DVKVTQSSRYLVKRTGEKVFLECVQDMDHENMFWYRQDPGLGLRLIYFSYDVKMKEKGDIPEGYSVSREKKERFSLILESASTNQTSMYLCASRNSGGAVDTQYFGPGTRLTVL.

V is TRBV12-3 or TRBV12-4 and J is TRBJ2-1; 7 bases match TRBD1. This CDR3 has 14 residues. J lost 5 bases, V lost 7 bases, and 8 bases had no gene match. CDR3 sequence reads: CASTSTGKHNEQFF. In DNA, the CDR3 is TGTGCCAGCACCTCGACAGGGAAACACAATGAGCAGTTCTTC.

The gene calls are TRBV27 and TRBJ2-4, with TRBD2 matching 8 bases. The last part of the DNA fits TRBJ2-7 better; the J call may be wrong. From germline, CDR1 is MNHEY and CDR2 SMNVEV (reference sequence). The CDR3 covers 21 residues. The CDR3: CASSRLPGGLVVGIRIYEQYF. The CDR3 nucleotides are TGTGCCAGCAGTCGACTCCCCGGGGGACTAGTGGTGGGAATCCGAATCTACGAGCAGTACTTC.

The rearrangement uses TRBV11-3 and TRBJ2-5, with D perhaps given as TRBD1 or TRBD2 (5 bases each). From germline, CDR1 is SGHNT and CDR2 YENEEA. Trimming removed 5 bases from V and 2 bases from J, with 15 bases in between. The CDR3 covers 15 residues. The CDR3 is CASSPDGTVQETQYF. The DNA for the CDR3 is TGTGCCAGCAGCCCAGACGGGACCGTGCAAGAGACCCAGTACTTC.

Only a few counts were recorded for this clonotype. This chain connects TRBV6-5 to TRBJ2-1, with 7 nucleotides matching TRBD1. V was clipped by 6 bases and J by 7 bases; unmatched bases: 12. Germline CDR1 is MNHEY and CDR2 is SVGAGI. The CDR3 has 15 residues. For the CDR3, the DNA is TGTGCCAGCAGCGACGACAGGGCGAGGGGGAATGAGCAGTTCTTC. Its translation is CASSDDRARGNEQFF.